The T cell receptor beta chain under discussion was sequenced for a study of early T cells in non-severe SARS-CoV-2 infection (dated by TCRdb to 2020 to 2023). Regarding the complete study: Because TCR sequencing relied on bulk RNA taken from unsorted whole blood, pairing of alpha and beta chains was not possible. Study-level results and caveats: Matching against VDJdb was skewed toward anti-spike CD8 responses, likely underestimated virus-specific expansions, and missed private and CD4 specificities.

At the junction V is shortened by 6 bases and J by 3 bases; bases outside the gene matches: 6. CDR1 and CDR2, per the germline V gene, are MNHEY and SVGEGT. There are 15 amino acids in the CDR3, from cysteine to valine inclusive. The CDR3 DNA has 45 bases and is translated from base 1. Library creation used 5' RACE. The data were produced on a NextSeq 500. To correct for sequencing error and PCR bias, the TCR library protocol tagged individual cDNA molecules with unique molecular identifiers. Both TCR alpha and beta chains were sequenced, and tight co-correlation was observed between alpha and beta sequence abundances in each sample. In the original analysis: V gene, J gene and CDR3 annotation of TCR sequences was performed with Decombinator V4. Expanded TCRs were defined as changing significantly between any two time points under a Poisson model with p below 0.0001. TCR abundances were normalised to the total number of TCRs sequenced per sample and expressed as counts per million. MAIT TCRs were defined by TRAV1-2 paired with TRAJ12, TRAJ20 or TRAJ33, and iNKT TCRs by TRAV10 paired with TRAJ18. VDJdb, accessed 1 November 2021, was searched for CMV, EBV and SARS-CoV-2 annotated TCRs, excluding TCRs annotated for multiple antigens. The raw public reads went through TCRdb reprocessing: fastp at Q25, MiXCR clone calling, in-frame beta chains kept. Merged by CDR3 protein, the rows form single entries marked with the most common genes and DNA. The V and J calls shown here were made by TCRdb, not taken from the authors' results. This sample comprises about 25,000 distinct CDR3 sequences, about 4.5% of them detected only once. Approximately 10% of the sample is in the top ten clones.

This clonotype was seen repeatedly, ten times or more. No cognate antigen has been identified for it. No much larger clonotype is one base removed from it; base qualities were not supplied. A case-control design nested within a healthcare worker cohort in London, UK, was used, with weekly nasopharyngeal swab PCR tests and blood sampling performed. Healthcare workers were enrolled in the week of the UK lockdown, from 23 to 31 March 2020, and were followed every week for up to about 16 weeks. The sequenced sample was whole blood. The chain joins TRBV6-2 or TRBV6-3 to TRBJ2-7, with 12 bases matching TRBD2. The sequence derives from an adult who was a healthcare worker with PCR-confirmed SARS-CoV-2 infection or an uninfected control (not recorded which). This receptor carries the CDR3 CASRDGLAGNYEQYV. In nucleotides, the sequence is TGTGCCAGCAGAGACGGACTAGCGGGAAACTACGAGCAGTACGTC.